The clone carrying this T cell receptor beta chain appeared many times. No antigen is known for it. The data originate from a study of T cell repertoires in cytomegalovirus infection. Study background: Public TCR beta signature analysis indicated the presence of both CMV infection and matching HLA type.

TCRdb passed the reads through MiXCR, listing each CDR3 protein once. The sample consists of 250,000 to 300,000 distinct CDR3 sequences, approximately 9.1% of them appearing once. Overall study results and limits: The study found HLA-C-restricted CMV-specific TCR beta clonotypes dominating the ex vivo response.

The junction had 13 bases not matched to a gene; V was cut back by 8 bases and J by 5 bases. The CDR3 extends over 15 amino acids. The sample consisted of PBMCs. The sequence was obtained from a human donor in good health (CMV status not recorded). Some clones in this sample may be carry-over from other donors' samples. The chain is built from TRBV12-3 or TRBV12-4 and TRBJ2-3; 7 positions match TRBD2. The CDR3 bases are TGTGCCAGCGGGTCTAGCGGCCACCAGGGAGATACGCAGTATTTT. This translates into CASGSSGHQGDTQYF.